This T cell receptor beta chain was identified during a study of PD-1 blockade in classical Hodgkin lymphoma. The CDR3 extends over 14 amino acids. V shed 3 bases and J shed 6 bases, with 12 bases lying between them. The germline V gene has CDR1 SGHNT and CDR2 YYREEE (reference sequence). TCRdb keeps only in-frame clones here, not all; method: immunoSEQ multiplex PCR. The data contain under 30,000 clones, roughly four fifths of them singletons. Brentuximab vedotin exposure varied among the patients, all of whom had relapsed after autologous stem cell transplantation. The TCR originated in a human donor with classical Hodgkin lymphoma. The chain carries TRBV5-4 and TRBJ2-2; tentative D call: TRBD1 (6 bases). The sample was peripheral blood mononuclear cells (PBMCs), taken before the second cycle of nivolumab. The CDR3 DNA reads TGTGCCAGCAGCTCCCAGGGGCGGGCCGGGGAGCTGTTTTTT. It encodes CASSSQGRAGELFF.